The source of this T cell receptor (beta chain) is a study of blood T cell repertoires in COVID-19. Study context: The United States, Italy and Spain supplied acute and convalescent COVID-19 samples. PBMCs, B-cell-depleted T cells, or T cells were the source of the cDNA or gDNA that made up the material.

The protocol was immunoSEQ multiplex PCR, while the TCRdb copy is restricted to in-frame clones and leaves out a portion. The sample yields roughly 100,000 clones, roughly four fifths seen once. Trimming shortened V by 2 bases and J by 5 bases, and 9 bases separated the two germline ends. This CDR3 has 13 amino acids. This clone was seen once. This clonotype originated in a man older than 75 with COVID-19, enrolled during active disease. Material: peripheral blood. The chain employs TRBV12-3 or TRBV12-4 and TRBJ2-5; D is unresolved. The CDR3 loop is CASSLFPGETQYF. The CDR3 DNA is TGTGCCAGCAGTTTATTTCCCGGGGAGACCCAGTACTTC.